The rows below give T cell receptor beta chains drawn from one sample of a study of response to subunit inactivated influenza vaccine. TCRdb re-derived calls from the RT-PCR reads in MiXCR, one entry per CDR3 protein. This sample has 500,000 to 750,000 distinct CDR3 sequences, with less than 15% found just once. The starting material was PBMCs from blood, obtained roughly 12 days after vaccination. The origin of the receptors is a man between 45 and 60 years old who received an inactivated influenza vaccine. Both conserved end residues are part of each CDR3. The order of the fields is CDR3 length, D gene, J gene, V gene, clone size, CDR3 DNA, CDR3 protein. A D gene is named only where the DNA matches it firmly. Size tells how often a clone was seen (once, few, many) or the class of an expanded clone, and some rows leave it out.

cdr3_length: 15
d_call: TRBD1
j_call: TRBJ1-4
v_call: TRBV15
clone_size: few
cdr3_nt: TGTGCCACCAGCATACAGGGGGCAACTAATGAAAAACTGTTTTTT
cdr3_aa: CATSIQGATNEKLFF

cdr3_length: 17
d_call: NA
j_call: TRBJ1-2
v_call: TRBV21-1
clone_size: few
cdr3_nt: TGTGCCAGCAGCCCCGGGAAGGGACAGGGGGAACTCTATGGCTACACCTTC
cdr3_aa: CASSPGKGQGELYGYTF

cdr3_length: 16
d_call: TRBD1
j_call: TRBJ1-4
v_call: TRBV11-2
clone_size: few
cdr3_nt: TGTGCCAGCAGTTCTCTCAGGGGGCTGGTGGGCGAAAAACTGTTTTTT
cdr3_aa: CASSSLRGLVGEKLFF

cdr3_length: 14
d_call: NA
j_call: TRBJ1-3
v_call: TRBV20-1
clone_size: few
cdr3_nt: TGCAGTGCTAGAAAGGGGGTGGCTGGAAACACCATATATTTT
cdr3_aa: CSARKGVAGNTIYF

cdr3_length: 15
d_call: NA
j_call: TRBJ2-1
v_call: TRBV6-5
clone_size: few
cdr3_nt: TGTGCCAGCAGTTACTCGCCAGGGATTAGGGATGAGCAGTTCTTC
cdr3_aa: CASSYSPGIRDEQFF

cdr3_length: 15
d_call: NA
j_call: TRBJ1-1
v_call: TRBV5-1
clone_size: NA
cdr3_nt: TGCGCCAGCAGCTTGGGGTGGCAGGGAAGGACTGAAGCTTTCTTT
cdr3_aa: CASSLGWQGRTEAFF

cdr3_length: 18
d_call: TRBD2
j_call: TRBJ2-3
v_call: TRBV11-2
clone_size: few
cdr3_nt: TGTGCCAGCAGCCGCGGCGGGACTAGCGGACTCAGCACAGATACGCAGTATTTT
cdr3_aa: CASSRGGTSGLSTDTQYF

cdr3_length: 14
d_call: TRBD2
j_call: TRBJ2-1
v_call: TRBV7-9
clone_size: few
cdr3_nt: TGTGCCAGCAGCTTAGCTAGCGGGAGTAAGGAGCAGTTCTTC
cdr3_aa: CASSLASGSKEQFF

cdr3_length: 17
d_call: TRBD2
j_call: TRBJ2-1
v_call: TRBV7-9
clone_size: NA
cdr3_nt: TGTGCCAGCAGCCCCAGACTAGCGCCACCGGTTTACAATGAGCAGTTCTTC
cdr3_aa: CASSPRLAPPVYNEQFF

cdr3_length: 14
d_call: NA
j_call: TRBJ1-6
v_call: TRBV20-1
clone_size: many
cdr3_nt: TGCAGTGCTAGAGATCCCGCAGGGGCCTCACCCCTCCACTTT
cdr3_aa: CSARDPAGASPLHF

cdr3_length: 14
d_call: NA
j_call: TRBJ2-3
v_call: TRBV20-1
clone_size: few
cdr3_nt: TGCAGTGCTAGAGAACAGGGTAGCACAGATACGCAGTATTTT
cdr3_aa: CSAREQGSTDTQYF

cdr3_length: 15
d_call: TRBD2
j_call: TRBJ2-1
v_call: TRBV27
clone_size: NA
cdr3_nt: TGTGCCAGCAGTTTTGTCGGACTAGCCTACAATGAGCAGTTCTTC
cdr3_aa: CASSFVGLAYNEQFF

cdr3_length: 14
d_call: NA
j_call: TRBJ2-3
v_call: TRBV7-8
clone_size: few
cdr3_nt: TGTGCCAGCGCCGGCGGGGTGTTGAGAGGTACGCAGTATTTT
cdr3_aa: CASAGGVLRGTQYF

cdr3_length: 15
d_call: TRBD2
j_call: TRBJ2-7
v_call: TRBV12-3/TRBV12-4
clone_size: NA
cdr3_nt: TGTGCCAGCAGATTAAGAGCGGGGGGCCCCTACGAGCAGTACTTC
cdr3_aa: CASRLRAGGPYEQYF

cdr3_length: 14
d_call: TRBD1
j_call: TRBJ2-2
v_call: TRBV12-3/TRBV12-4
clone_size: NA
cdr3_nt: TGTGCCAGCAGACCCACAGGGGAGATCGGGGAGCTGTTTTTT
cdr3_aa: CASRPTGEIGELFF

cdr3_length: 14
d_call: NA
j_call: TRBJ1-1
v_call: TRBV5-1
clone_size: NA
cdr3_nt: TGCGCCAGCAGCTTTAACAGGGTACCTTCTGAAGCTTTCTTT
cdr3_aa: CASSFNRVPSEAFF

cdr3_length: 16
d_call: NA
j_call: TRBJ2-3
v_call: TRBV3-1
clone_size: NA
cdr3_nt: TGTGCCAGCAGCCAAGTCGGTCGGGGTAGCACAGATACGCAGTATTTT
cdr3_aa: CASSQVGRGSTDTQYF

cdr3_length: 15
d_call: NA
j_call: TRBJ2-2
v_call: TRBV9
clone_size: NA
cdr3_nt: TGTGCCAGCAGCCCTAGCAGGAGGGCGCCCGGGGAGCTGTTTTTT
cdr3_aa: CASSPSRRAPGELFF

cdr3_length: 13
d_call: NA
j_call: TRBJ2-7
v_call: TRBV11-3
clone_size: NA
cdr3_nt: TGTGCCAGCAGCATCGGACCTCCCTACGAGCAGTACTTC
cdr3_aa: CASSIGPPYEQYF

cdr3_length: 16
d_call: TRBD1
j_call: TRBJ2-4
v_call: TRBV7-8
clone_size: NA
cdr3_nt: TGTGCCAGCAGCCTGGGACAGCTTTTAGCCAAAAACATTCAGTACTTC
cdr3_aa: CASSLGQLLAKNIQYF

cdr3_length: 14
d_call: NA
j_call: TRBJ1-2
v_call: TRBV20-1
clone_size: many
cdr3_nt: TGCAGTGCTAGAGTTCCCCCATCTACATATGGCTACACCTTC
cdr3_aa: CSARVPPSTYGYTF

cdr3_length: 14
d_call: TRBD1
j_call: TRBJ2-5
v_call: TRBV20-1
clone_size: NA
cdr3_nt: TGCAGTGCCCCTGGGTGGGACAGTCAAGAGACCCAGTACTTC
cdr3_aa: CSAPGWDSQETQYF

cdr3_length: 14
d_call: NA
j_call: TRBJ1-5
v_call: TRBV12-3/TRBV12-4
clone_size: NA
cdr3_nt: TGTGCCAGCAGTCCCTGGGCAGGGAACCAGCCCCAGCATTTT
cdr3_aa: CASSPWAGNQPQHF

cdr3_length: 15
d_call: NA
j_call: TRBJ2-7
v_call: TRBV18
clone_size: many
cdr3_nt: TGTGCCAGCTCACCCTCCCTCTTCCTAAGCTACGAGCAGTACTTC
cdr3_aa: CASSPSLFLSYEQYF

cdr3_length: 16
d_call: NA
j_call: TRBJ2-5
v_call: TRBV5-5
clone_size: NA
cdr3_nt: TGTGCCAGCAGCTTGTACTCAGGGAAGGGGACAGAGACCCAGTACTTC
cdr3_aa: CASSLYSGKGTETQYF

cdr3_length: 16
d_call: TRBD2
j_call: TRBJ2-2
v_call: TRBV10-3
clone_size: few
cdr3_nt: TGTGCCATCAGTGCGTCGACTAGCGGACACACCGGGGAGCTGTTTTTT
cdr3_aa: CAISASTSGHTGELFF

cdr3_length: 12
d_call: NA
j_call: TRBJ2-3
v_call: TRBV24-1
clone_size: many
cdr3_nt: TGTGCCACCATGCGGGACGGGGATACGCAGTATTTT
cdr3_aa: CATMRDGDTQYF

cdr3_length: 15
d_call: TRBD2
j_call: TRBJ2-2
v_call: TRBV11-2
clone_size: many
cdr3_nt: TGTGCCAGCAGCTTGGGACTAGCGAACACCGGGGAGCTGTTTTTT
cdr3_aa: CASSLGLANTGELFF

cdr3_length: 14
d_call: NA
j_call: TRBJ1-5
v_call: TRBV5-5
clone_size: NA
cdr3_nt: TGTGCCAGCAGCGGGGACGGGGACTTCGGGCCCCAGCATTTT
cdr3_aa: CASSGDGDFGPQHF

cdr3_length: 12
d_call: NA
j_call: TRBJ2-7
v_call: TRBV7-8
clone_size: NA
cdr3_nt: TGTGCCAGCAGCGTGGGCTTCTACGAGCAGTACTTC
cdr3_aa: CASSVGFYEQYF

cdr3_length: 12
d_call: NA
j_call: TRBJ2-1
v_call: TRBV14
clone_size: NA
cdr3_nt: TGTGCCAGCAGCCGAACTAGAAATGAGCAGTTCTTC
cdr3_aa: CASSRTRNEQFF

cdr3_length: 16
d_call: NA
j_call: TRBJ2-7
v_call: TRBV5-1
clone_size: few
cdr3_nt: TGCGCCAGCAGCTTGAAGCAGACAATCCTCGCCTACGAGCAGTACTTC
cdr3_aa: CASSLKQTILAYEQYF

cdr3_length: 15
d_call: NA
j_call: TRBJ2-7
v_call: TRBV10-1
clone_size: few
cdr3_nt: TGCGCCAGCAGCGACGGTATACTCGGGACCTACGAGCAGTACTTC
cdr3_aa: CASSDGILGTYEQYF

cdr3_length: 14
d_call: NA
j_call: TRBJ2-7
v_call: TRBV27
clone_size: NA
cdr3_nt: TGTGCCAGCAGGCCCCTCTTGAAGGGCTACGAGCAGTACTTC
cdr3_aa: CASRPLLKGYEQYF

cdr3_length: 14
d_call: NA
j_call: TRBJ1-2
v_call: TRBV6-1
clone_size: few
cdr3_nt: TGTGCCAGCAGTGTGAGTACAGGATTCGATGGCTACACCTTC
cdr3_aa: CASSVSTGFDGYTF

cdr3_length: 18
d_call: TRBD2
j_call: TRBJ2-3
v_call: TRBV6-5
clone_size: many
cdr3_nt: TGTGCCAGCAGTTACTCGATGCTGGCGGGAGGCCCAAAAGATACGCAGTATTTT
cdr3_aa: CASSYSMLAGGPKDTQYF

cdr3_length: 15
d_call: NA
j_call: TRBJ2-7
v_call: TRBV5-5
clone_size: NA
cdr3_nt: TGTGCCAGCAGCCCGGAGTTGGGGGCGGTATACGAGCAGTACTTC
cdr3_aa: CASSPELGAVYEQYF

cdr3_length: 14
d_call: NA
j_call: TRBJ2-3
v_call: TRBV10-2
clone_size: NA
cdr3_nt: TGCGCCAGCAGGGTTCGGGATTCCCGGAATACGCAGTATTTT
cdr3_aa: CASRVRDSRNTQYF

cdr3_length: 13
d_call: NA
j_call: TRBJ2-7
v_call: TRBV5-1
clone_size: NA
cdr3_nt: TGCGCCAGCAGCCCGGAGCTCCGGAACGAGCAGTACTTC
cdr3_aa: CASSPELRNEQYF

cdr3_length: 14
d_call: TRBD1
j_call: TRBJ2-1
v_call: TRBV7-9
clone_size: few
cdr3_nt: TGTGCCAGCAGCTTGGTACAGGGGGTCAATGAGCAGTTCTTC
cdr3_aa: CASSLVQGVNEQFF

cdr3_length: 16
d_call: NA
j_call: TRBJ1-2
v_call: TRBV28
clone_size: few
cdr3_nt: TGTGCCAGCAGCCCCCCCGATTGGCCCTCCGGGTATGGCTACACCTTC
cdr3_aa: CASSPPDWPSGYGYTF

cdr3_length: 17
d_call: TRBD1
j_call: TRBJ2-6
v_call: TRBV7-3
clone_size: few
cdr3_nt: TGTGCCAGCAGCCCATCAGCAGGGGGCTCTGGGGCCAACGTCCTGACTTTC
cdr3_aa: CASSPSAGGSGANVLTF

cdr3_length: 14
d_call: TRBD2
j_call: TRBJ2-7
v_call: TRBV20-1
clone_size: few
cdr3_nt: TGCAGTGCTACTATGGGACTAGCGGTTTACGAGCAGTACTTC
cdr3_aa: CSATMGLAVYEQYF

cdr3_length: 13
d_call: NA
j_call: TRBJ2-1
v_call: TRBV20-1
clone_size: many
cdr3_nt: TGCAGTGCTAGAGAAGTCCGATACAATGAGCAGTTCTTC
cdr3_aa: CSAREVRYNEQFF

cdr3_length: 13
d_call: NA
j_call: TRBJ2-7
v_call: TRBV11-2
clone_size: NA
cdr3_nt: TGTGCCAGCAGCTTAGATCTTGGACGGGAGCAGTACTTC
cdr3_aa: CASSLDLGREQYF

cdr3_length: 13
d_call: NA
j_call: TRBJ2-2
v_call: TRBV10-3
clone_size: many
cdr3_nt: TGTGCCATCAGTGATACCCCGTCCGGGGAGCTGTTTTTT
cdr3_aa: CAISDTPSGELFF

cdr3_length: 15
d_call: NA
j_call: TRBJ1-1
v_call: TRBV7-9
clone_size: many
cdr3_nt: TGTGCCAGCAGCTTAGACGTATCGAGGGCAACTGAAGCTTTCTTT
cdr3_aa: CASSLDVSRATEAFF

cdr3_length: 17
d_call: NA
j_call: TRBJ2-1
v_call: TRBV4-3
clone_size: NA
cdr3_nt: TGCGCCAGCAGCCAGCGAAAGTTAGCGGAGACCTACAATGAGCAGTTCTTC
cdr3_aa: CASSQRKLAETYNEQFF

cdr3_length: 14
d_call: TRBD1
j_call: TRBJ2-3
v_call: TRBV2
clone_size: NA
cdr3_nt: TGTGCCAGCAGGCGACAGGGTAGAACAGATACGCAGTATTTT
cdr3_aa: CASRRQGRTDTQYF

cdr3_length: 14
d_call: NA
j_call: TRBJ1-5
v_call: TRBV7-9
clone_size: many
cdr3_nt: TGTGCCAGCAGCTTAGATGGGGGGGGCCAGCCCCAGCATTTT
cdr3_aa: CASSLDGGGQPQHF

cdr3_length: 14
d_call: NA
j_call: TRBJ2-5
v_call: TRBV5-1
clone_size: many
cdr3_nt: TGCGCCAGCAGCTTCGGACGGAGCGAAGAGACCCAGTACTTC
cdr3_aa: CASSFGRSEETQYF

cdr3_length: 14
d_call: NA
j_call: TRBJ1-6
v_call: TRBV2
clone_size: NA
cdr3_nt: TGTGCCAGCAGTGTTGGGAGTAATAATTCACCCCTCCACTTT
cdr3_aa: CASSVGSNNSPLHF

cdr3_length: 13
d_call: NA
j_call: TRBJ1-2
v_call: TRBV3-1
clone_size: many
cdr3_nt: TGTGCCAGCAGTTACAGGGCCCTCTATGGCTACACCTTC
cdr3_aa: CASSYRALYGYTF

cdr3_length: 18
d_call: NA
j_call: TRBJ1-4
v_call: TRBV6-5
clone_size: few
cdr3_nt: TGTGCCAGCAGTTACTCGGGGTCGTGGGGCGTGACTAATGAAAAACTGTTTTTT
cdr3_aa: CASSYSGSWGVTNEKLFF

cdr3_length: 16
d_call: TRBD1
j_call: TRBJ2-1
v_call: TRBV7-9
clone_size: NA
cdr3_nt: TGTGCCAGCAGCCAGGACAGGGCCTTTAGAGACAATGAGCAGTTCTTC
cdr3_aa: CASSQDRAFRDNEQFF

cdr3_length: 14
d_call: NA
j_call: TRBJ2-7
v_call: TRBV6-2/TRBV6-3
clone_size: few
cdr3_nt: TGTGCCAGCAGTTACTCGACGGCCTCCTACGAGCAGTACTTC
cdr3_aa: CASSYSTASYEQYF

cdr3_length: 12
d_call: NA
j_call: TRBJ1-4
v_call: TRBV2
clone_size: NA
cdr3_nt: TGTGCCAGCAGATTAGACAATGAAAAACTGTTTTTT
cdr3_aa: CASRLDNEKLFF

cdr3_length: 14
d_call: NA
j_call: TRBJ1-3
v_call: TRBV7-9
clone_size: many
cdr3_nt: TGTGCCAGCAGCTGGGTAGCTGCTGGAAACACCATATATTTT
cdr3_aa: CASSWVAAGNTIYF

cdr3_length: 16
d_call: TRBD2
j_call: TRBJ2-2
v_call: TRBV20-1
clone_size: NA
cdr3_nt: TGCAGTGCTAGACCATTAGCGGGAGATTCCACCGGGGAGCTGTTTTTT
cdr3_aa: CSARPLAGDSTGELFF